The 30 T cell receptor beta chains listed next were all sequenced from one sample in a study of blood T cell repertoires in COVID-19. Sequenced by immunoSEQ multiplex PCR; TCRdb stores in-frame clones only, minus some. The top ten clones hold approximately 12% of a sample with under 100,000 clones, around four fifths of them seen once. The specimen sequenced was peripheral blood. The receptor set was obtained from a woman in her seventies with active or convalescent COVID-19.

The rearrangement links TRBV5-5 to TRBJ1-1; 8 bases agree with TRBD1. The germline V gene encodes CDR1 SGHKS and CDR2 YYEKEE (reference sequence). V shed 2 bases and J 4 bases; nucleotides not matched to a gene: 4. This CDR3 comprises 14 residues. CDR3 sequence: CASSFQDRGTEAFF. CDR3 bases: TGTGCCAGCAGCTTTCAAGACAGGGGCACTGAAGCTTTCTTT.

This clone was recorded only once. As DNA, the CDR3 is TGTGCCAGCAAAACCCAGGGGTTGAGCACTGAAGCTTTCTTT. As protein: CASKTQGLSTEAFF. The rearrangement joins TRBV2 to TRBJ1-1; D possibly corresponds to TRBD1 (6 bases). Germline V lookup: CDR1 SNHLY, CDR2 FYNNEI. V was pared by 7 bases and J by 4 bases, with 16 bases between. The CDR3 covers 14 residues. Full variable domain (outside the CDR3, taken from reference TRBV2 and TRBJ1-1): EPEVTQTPSHQVTQMGQEVILRCVPISNHLYFYWYRQILGQKVEFLVSFYNNEISEKSEIFDDQFSVERPDGSNFTLKIRSTKLEDSAMYFCASKTQGLSTEAFFGQGTRLTVV.

The J gene is TRBJ2-5, the V gene TRBV5-1, with 12 bases that match TRBD2. V lost 2 bases to trimming and J lost 2 bases; unmatched junction nucleotides: 4. The length of the CDR3 is 16 residues. Germline V lookup: CDR1 SGHRS, CDR2 YFSETQ. As DNA, the CDR3 is TGCGCCAGCAGCTTCGGGACTAGCGGGTCACAAGAGACCCAGTACTTC. Translating gives CASSFGTSGSQETQYF.

The rearrangement joins TRBV6-5 to TRBJ1-3; possibly TRBD1 for D (5 bases). CDR1 MNHEY and CDR2 SVGAGI come from the germline V gene. The CDR3 loop spans 16 amino acids. V was pared by 4 bases and J by 1 base, with 14 bases between. The CDR3 DNA follows: TGTGCCAGCAGTTTAGGCAACAGACAGTCTGGAAACACCATATATTTT. Protein product: CASSLGNRQSGNTIYF.

V gene TRBV28 combines with J gene TRBJ2-5; 11 bases are a match to TRBD1. Germline V gives CDR1 MDHEN, CDR2 SYDVKM. The J segment lost 1 base and the V segment lost 2 bases, leaving 3 bases of the junction unmatched. The CDR3 runs 16 residues. The CDR3 nucleotides read TGTGCCAGCAGTTTAGGAGGGACAGGGGGCCAAGAGACCCAGTACTTC. The encoded protein is CASSLGGTGGQETQYF.

This chain joins TRBV5-1 and TRBJ2-7; TRBD1 matches at 11 bases. CDR1 SGHRS and CDR2 YFSETQ come from the germline V gene. The CDR3 runs 16 residues. J was trimmed by 3 bases and V by 4 bases; bases with no gene match: 9. CDR3 nucleotides: TGCGCCAGCAGCCACATTGAGGGACAGGGGGGCTACGAGCAGTACTTC. Translation gives CASSHIEGQGGYEQYF.

The gene calls are TRBV11-2 and TRBJ2-1; 8 positions agree with TRBD2. V shed 6 bases, J shed 6 bases, and the junction held 10 bases outside the gene matches. The CDR3 sequence is 15 residues long. CDR1 and CDR2 from the germline V gene are SGHAT and FQNNGV. The CDR3 DNA reads TGTGCCAGCAGTGCCCCCCTAGCGGGCGGCAATGAGCAGTTCTTC. Amino acids: CASSAPLAGGNEQFF.

This chain uses TRBV19 with TRBJ2-2, with 8 positions matching TRBD1. Germline V lookup: CDR1 LNHDA, CDR2 SQIVND (reference sequence). The CDR3 runs to 16 residues. Germline trimming cut 8 bases from V and 4 bases from J; bases unmatched to any gene: 12. The CDR3 DNA sequence: TGTGCCAGTCGGGGAGCCGGGACAGGCATCACCGGGGAGCTGTTTTTT. It translates to CASRGAGTGITGELFF.

The chain recombines TRBV6-2 or TRBV6-3 with TRBJ2-7; no firm D call. CDR1 and CDR2 from the germline V gene are MNHEY and SVGEGT. Trimming took 2 bases from V and 2 from J, leaving 10 bases between them. This CDR3 contains 14 residues. CDR3 in DNA: TGTGCCAGCAGTTACCGACTGCTGGCCTACGAGCAGTACTTC. Encoded protein: CASSYRLLAYEQYF.

This clone came up once. The chain recombines TRBV5-4 with TRBJ2-1, with 7 bases aligning to TRBD1. This CDR3 comprises 15 residues. V lost 7 bases and J lost 2; bases outside the gene matches: 9. Germline V CDR1 and CDR2: SGHNT, YYREEE (reference sequence). The CDR3 DNA is TGTGCCAGCTGGAAGGGGGCGGGTACCTACAATGAGCAGTTCTTC. This codes for CASWKGAGTYNEQFF. Based on the CDR3 plus reference TRBV5-4 and TRBJ2-1, the full variable domain is ETGVTQSPTHLIKTRGQQVTLRCSSQSGHNTVSWYQQALGQGPQFIFQYYREEENGRGNFPPRFSGLQFPNYSSELNVNALELDDSALYLCASWKGAGTYNEQFFGPGTRLTVL.

This clone occurred once. The gene calls are TRBV6-6 and TRBJ2-5, with 10 bases fitting TRBD1. After removal of 5 bases from V and 3 bases from J, the junction contained 3 bases not matched to a gene. Germline V CDR1 and CDR2: MNHNY, SVGAGI (reference sequence). CDR3 length: 14 residues. In nucleotides, the CDR3 is TGTGCCAGCAGTACCGGGACAGGGGAAGAGACCCAGTACTTC. Translation: CASSTGTGEETQYF.

CDR3 bases: TGTGCCAGCTCACCAGTCGGACAGCTCGATGGCTACACCTTC. As protein: CASSPVGQLDGYTF. V gene TRBV18 combines with J gene TRBJ1-2, with D tentatively TRBD1 (6 bases). Trimming took off 2 bases at V and 6 bases at J, with 13 bases between the two ends. CDR1 is KGHSH, CDR2 LQKENI, per germline. The CDR3 contains 14 residues.

V usage is TRBV12-3 or TRBV12-4 and J usage is TRBJ1-1; no clear D gene. Trimming left V 3 bases short and J 8 bases short, with 7 bases between. The CDR3 is 11 amino acids. In nucleotides, the CDR3 is TGTGCCAGCAGTTTTTACCGGGAAGCTTTCTTT. It specifies CASSFYREAFF.

This chain connects TRBV7-2 to TRBJ2-5; D ambiguous. Per germline, CDR1 SGHTA and CDR2 FQGNSA. V lost 3 bases to trimming and J lost 4 bases, with 12 bases between them. The CDR3 sequence is 14 residues long. The CDR3 loop reads CASSFSPSGETQYF. The CDR3 DNA reads as TGTGCCAGCAGCTTTTCCCCCTCCGGAGAGACCCAGTACTTC.

The V gene is TRBV3-1 (or the pseudogene TRBV3-2), the J gene TRBJ1-1; the D gene is possibly TRBD1 (6 bases). The CDR3 spans 14 residues. Between the trimmed V and J ends, which lost 1 base and 5 bases, there was a span of 11 bases. Germline CDR1 reads LGHDT; CDR2 reads YNNKEL (reference sequence). The CDR3 loop reads CASSQVQGGTEAFF. CDR3 coding DNA: TGTGCCAGCAGCCAAGTACAGGGTGGAACTGAAGCTTTCTTT.

The J gene is TRBJ2-1, the V gene TRBV18; TRBD2 aligns across 7 bases. V dropped 3 bases and J dropped 12; count of bases not matched to a gene: 8. Germline lookup yields CDR1 KGHSH and CDR2 LQKENI. The CDR3 is 13 amino acids. The CDR3 is CASSPPGLSPQFF. The CDR3 coding sequence is TGTGCCAGCTCACCTCCGGGACTAAGTCCGCAGTTCTTC.

This clone was seen a few times. The chain's CDR3 is CSVRGTGDREQYF. CDR3 sequence (DNA): TGCAGCGTTCGGGGGACAGGGGATCGCGAGCAGTACTTC. The chain is built from TRBV29-1 and TRBJ2-7; TRBD1 matches 10 bases. The CDR3 contains 13 residues. The junction had 7 bases not matched to a gene; V was cut back by 5 bases and J by 6 bases. Germline V CDR1 and CDR2: SQVTM, ANQGSEA.

The chain links TRBV6-2 or TRBV6-3 to TRBJ2-2; the match to TRBD1 covers 8 bases. With V trimmed by 0 bases and J by 1 base, 4 bases remained unmatched. This CDR3 comprises 17 residues. Germline V CDR1 and CDR2: MNHEY, SVGEGT. In DNA, the CDR3 is TGTGCCAGCAGTTACTCGAAAGGACAGGGGAACACCGGGGAGCTGTTTTTT. It specifies CASSYSKGQGNTGELFF.

The chain joins TRBV19 to TRBJ2-3, with TRBD2 matching 13 bases. Losses at the gene ends were 6 bases for V and 3 bases for J; bases not matched to a gene: 6. The CDR3 length is 16 residues. CDR1 LNHDA and CDR2 SQIVND come from the germline V gene (reference sequence). The DNA for the CDR3 is TGTGCCAGTAGCCGGACTAGCGGGGGTGGAACAGATACGCAGTATTTT. This gives the protein CASSRTSGGGTDTQYF.

V gene TRBV28 combines with J gene TRBJ1-2; D gene uncertain. Germline loops: CDR1 MDHEN, CDR2 SYDVKM. The ends were cut back, 2 bases at V and 6 bases at J, with 10 bases in the middle. The CDR3 runs to 13 residues. In DNA form, the CDR3 reads TGTGCCAGCAGTTTACGGAGAGTAGATGGCTACACCTTC. This codes for CASSLRRVDGYTF.

The CDR3 DNA follows: TGTGCCAGCAGCCAAAGGACTAGCGGGGGGTCAGATACGCAGTATTTT. This translates into CASSQRTSGGSDTQYF. The chain recombines TRBV7-8 with TRBJ2-3, with 14 bases identical to TRBD2. The length of the CDR3 is 16 residues. CDR1 and CDR2 (germline): SGHVS, FQNEAQ. J was trimmed by 4 bases and V by 5 bases; bases with no gene match: 5.

The V and J genes are TRBV7-8 and TRBJ2-1; 8 bases fit TRBD1. Germline trimming cut 3 bases from V and 9 bases from J; bases unmatched to any gene: 7. The CDR3 covers 14 residues. Germline CDR1 reads SGHVS; CDR2 reads FQNEAQ. DNA for the CDR3: TGTGCCAGCAGCTTGGACAGGGTGTCTGGTGAGCAGTTCTTC. This encodes CASSLDRVSGEQFF.

The sample holds one count of this clone. The V call is TRBV11-3, the J call TRBJ2-1, with 7 positions matching TRBD2. This CDR3 is built from 16 residues. In germline, CDR1 is SGHNT, CDR2 YENEEA. V lost 5 bases to trimming and J lost 5 bases; unmatched junction nucleotides: 12. The CDR3: CASSRGPLRGDNEQFF. The CDR3 DNA follows: TGTGCCAGCAGCCGGGGTCCACTACGGGGGGACAATGAGCAGTTCTTC.

The V gene is TRBV4-3, the J gene TRBJ2-2; 8 bases line up with TRBD1. V lost 6 bases and J lost 4; bases outside the gene matches: 4. CDR1 LGHNA and CDR2 YSLEER come from the germline V gene. The CDR3 contains 14 residues. DNA of the CDR3: TGCGCCAGCAGTGCACAGGGGGGCACCGGGGAGCTGTTTTTT. It is translated as CASSAQGGTGELFF.

V gene TRBV5-5 combines with J gene TRBJ1-5; 10 bases are shared with TRBD1. Germline V gene sequence: CDR1 SGHKS, CDR2 YYEKEE (reference sequence). Trimming at V came to 4 bases and at J to 6 bases, leaving 7 bases not matched to a gene. This CDR3 region has 15 residues. The CDR3 reads CASSRGQGVGQPQHF. The CDR3 DNA reads as TGTGCCAGCAGCAGAGGACAGGGGGTGGGTCAGCCCCAGCATTTT.

The chain combines TRBV5-1 with TRBJ2-2, with a tentative D call TRBD1 (5 bases). V lost 4 bases, J lost 1 base, and 8 bases lay in between. Germline V lookup: CDR1 SGHRS, CDR2 YFSETQ. This CDR3 contains 14 residues. The CDR3, as DNA: TGCGCCAGCAGCGACGGACAGAACACCGGGGAGCTGTTTTTT. This codes for CASSDGQNTGELFF. Drawing the rest from reference TRBV5-1 and TRBJ2-2, the complete variable domain is KAGVTQTPRYLIKTRGQQVTLSCSPISGHRSVSWYQQTPGQGLQFLFEYFSETQRNKGNFPGRFSGRQFSNSRSEMNVSTLELGDSALYLCASSDGQNTGELFFGEGSRLTVL.

J is TRBJ2-2 and V is TRBV24-1; 9 nucleotides line up with TRBD1. Germline CDR1 KGHDR, CDR2 SFDVKD. After removal of 4 bases from V and 5 bases from J, the junction contained 10 bases not matched to a gene. The CDR3 loop spans 17 amino acids. In nucleotides, the CDR3 is TGTGCCACCAGTGACCCGGGGACAGGGCAGGTTACCGGGGAGCTGTTTTTT. The encoded protein is CATSDPGTGQVTGELFF.

The chain carries TRBV9 and TRBJ2-6, with TRBD2 matching 7 bases. Germline CDR1 SGDLS, CDR2 YYNGEE. This CDR3 is built from 18 residues. With 3 bases clipped from V and 0 bases from J, the junction kept 9 bases outside the gene matches. DNA for the CDR3: TGTGCCAGCAGCGGGGGGACTACCCTTAACTCTGGGGCCAACGTCCTGACTTTC. The encoded protein is CASSGGTTLNSGANVLTF.

The V gene is TRBV2, the J gene TRBJ1-1; D may be TRBD1 (5 bases). This CDR3 is 13 amino acids long. The germline gives CDR1 SNHLY, CDR2 FYNNEI. Trimming pared 3 bases from V and 3 bases from J, leaving 8 bases between. The CDR3 spells CASSDRVYTEAFF. For the CDR3, the DNA is TGTGCCAGCAGTGACAGGGTTTACACTGAAGCTTTCTTT.

V gene TRBV29-1 combines with J gene TRBJ1-2, with D possibly matching TRBD1 (6 bases). Between the trimmed V and J ends, which lost 1 base and 14 bases, there was a span of 20 bases. This CDR3 is 13 amino acids long. Germline CDR1 SQVTM, CDR2 ANQGSEA. The CDR3 region has the DNA TGCAGCGTTGAAGCGGAGTGGCAGGGGAAGACGACCTTC. This encodes CSVEAEWQGKTTF.